This TCR beta chain came from a study of CD8+ T cells in alopecia areata (dated by TCRdb to 2016 to 2018). Notes on the research overall: Treated patients were enrolled in an open-label pilot trial of oral tofacitinib at 5 to 10 mg twice daily for moderate-to-severe alopecia areata. Scalp clonality was compared across normal scalp (n=4), patchy alopecia areata scalp (n=8), and alopecia totalis/universalis scalp (n=8). RNA was extracted with the PAXgene miRNA kit for fixed scalp, the miRNeasy kit for PBMCs, and the RNeasy kit for mouse skin. On the human side, TCRbeta sequencing was run on scalp tissue and on sorted CD4+ and CD8+ peripheral blood T cells from healthy controls and from alopecia areata patients with either patchy or totalis/universalis disease. Patients stayed on tofacitinib for 6 to 18 months and then had 6 months of follow-up off drug so that delayed response and recurrence could be assessed. To study T cell clonal expansion in alopecia areata, the researchers applied high-throughput TCRbeta sequencing to both the C3H/HeJ mouse model and human patients. The SALT score, which quantifies the percentage of affected scalp surface area, was used to measure disease severity in treated patients. Biopsies were taken from tofacitinib-treated patients at baseline and again at 4 and 24 weeks into treatment, and several of those patients also had a later scalp biopsy. TCRbeta CDR3 regions were amplified by immunoSEQ multiplex PCR with 35 Vbeta forward and 13 Jbeta reverse primers. Points the paper makes about the study in general: During tofacitinib treatment, many expanded lesional clones stuck around in both scalp and blood, and this persistence may partly explain why relapse happens after treatment is stopped. Shared TCR sequences between patients were less evident than in mice, which may be partly attributable to HLA diversity in the patient population. Scalp clonality and the number of expanded CD8+ clones among the top 100 scalp clones were significantly decreased by tofacitinib. Because the treated cohort was small and had only one nonresponder, larger studies are needed to examine links between baseline CD8+ expansion and response. Unlike mouse skin, where gammadelta T cells dominate, normal human skin contains resident alphabeta T cells that get sequenced too, which complicates analysis of the scalp TCR repertoire. Lesional scalp, especially in alopecia totalis/universalis, showed higher clonality and more expanded CD8+ clones than normal scalp, suggesting antigenic drive.

Reading the label with the study, this specimen's time point is: roughly 26 weeks on oral tofacitinib. The treatment or condition label of this sample denotes: oral pan-JAK inhibitor, 5-10 mg twice daily. Lesional scalp punch biopsies and peripheral blood were collected from alopecia areata patients. After PBMCs were isolated by density centrifugation and stained for CD3, CD4 and CD8, a FACSAria was used to sort CD4+ and CD8+ T cells. V lost 7 bases and J lost 4 bases; the stretch between them is 10 bases long. There are 12 amino acids in the CDR3, from cysteine to phenylalanine inclusive. Of the read, only the CDR3 DNA is kept; its 36 bases are in frame from base 1. CDR1 and CDR2 (MNHEY, SVGAGI) derive from the germline V gene. To prepare the library, the immunoSEQ multiplex PCR assay was applied. RNA was extracted from all samples and reverse transcribed into cDNA, which served as template for TCR sequencing. SuperScript III was used for first-strand cDNA synthesis, primed with a 2:1 mix of oligo-dT and random hexamers. A synthetic immune receptor repertoire was used to measure amplification bias, and any remaining bias was corrected computationally. Per the source publication's procedure: After raw reads were preprocessed to remove errors, the CDR3 was defined following IMGT conventions as running from the conserved cysteine to phenylalanine. Clonality was computed as 1 minus the Shannon entropy, with the entropy normalized by log2 of the number of productive unique TCRs. Whether each scalp clone was CD4 or CD8 was inferred by checking scalp TCRbeta sequences against the CD4 and CD8 repertoires from sorted blood. In TCRdb, the immuneACCESS table is reduced to in-frame sequences with V and J assigned. These tables do not hold every clone; where another copy was compared, an unresolved V gene accounts for under half, and the others remain unexplained. V and J calls and clone size are those listed in that table; D and trimming were worked out from the DNA. Recorded for this sample are 250,000 to 300,000 clones; roughly 64% of them occurred a single time. The top ten hold over 1.5% of the sample.

To note about this clone: Its antigen is currently not known. The sample holds no much larger clone one base away, and base qualities are not on file.

The origin of this receptor is a human donor with alopecia areata. Material: CD4+ T cells sorted from blood, obtained at week 24, from a patient treated with tofacitinib. The chain couples TRBV6-5 to TRBJ1-1; no D gene call is confident. CDR3 loop: CASIKLPTEAFF. The bases are TGTGCCAGCATCAAGCTCCCCACTGAAGCTTTCTTT.